This TCR beta chain was identified in a study of T cells expressing NK-cell markers. Study in general: Sequencing of TCR beta repertoires drew on sorted CD3+CD56+NKG2C+, CD3+CD56+NKG2C- and CD3+CD56-NKG2C+ T cells. The sequencing cohort of eight donors included seven HCMV-seropositive individuals and one seronegative individual. The study's findings and limits: The dominant NKG2C+ clonotypes represented about 1.0-7.5% of CD8+ T cells in six or seven donors. The leading position in the CD3+CD56-NKG2C+ fraction of a few donors also went to these clonotypes.

TCRdb re-analyzed the 5' RACE reads; it lists each CDR3 protein once, without DNA. The ten most abundant clones cover around a tenth of a sample with 350,000 to 400,000 distinct CDR3 sequences. A remark on this clonotype: No antigen is known for it.

Material: blood T cells: a sorted CD56 or NKG2C T cell subset, CD4+ or CD8+ T cells, or bulk PBMC T cells (not recorded which). This receptor was identified in a woman in her 50s in good health.

The CDR3 loop reads CASSNGLAGVGETQYF. The rearrangement uses TRBV2 and TRBJ2-5; no DNA is available, so the TRBD2 call from TCRdb remains unchecked. This CDR3 contains 16 residues. CDR1 is SNHLY, CDR2 FYNNEI, per germline. Full variable domain (rest looked up from reference TRBV2 and TRBJ2-5): EPEVTQTPSHQVTQMGQEVILRCVPISNHLYFYWYRQILGQKVEFLVSFYNNEISEKSEIFDDQFSVERPDGSNFTLKIRSTKLEDSAMYFCASSNGLAGVGETQYFGPGTRLLVL.